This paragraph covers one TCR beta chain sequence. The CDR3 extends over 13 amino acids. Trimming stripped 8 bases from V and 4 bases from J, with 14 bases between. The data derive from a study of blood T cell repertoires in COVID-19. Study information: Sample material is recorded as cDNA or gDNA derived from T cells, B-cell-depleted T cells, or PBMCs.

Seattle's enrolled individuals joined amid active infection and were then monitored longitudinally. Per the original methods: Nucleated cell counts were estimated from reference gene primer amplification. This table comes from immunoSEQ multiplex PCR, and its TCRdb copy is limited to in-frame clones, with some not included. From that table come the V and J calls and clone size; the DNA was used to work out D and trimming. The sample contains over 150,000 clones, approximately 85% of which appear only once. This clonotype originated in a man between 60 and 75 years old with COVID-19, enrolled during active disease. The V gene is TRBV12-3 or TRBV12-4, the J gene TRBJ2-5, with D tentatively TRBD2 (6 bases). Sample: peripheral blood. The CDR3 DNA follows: TGTGCCAGCTCAGGAGGGGTCGGAGAGACCCAGTACTTC. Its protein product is CASSGGVGETQYF.